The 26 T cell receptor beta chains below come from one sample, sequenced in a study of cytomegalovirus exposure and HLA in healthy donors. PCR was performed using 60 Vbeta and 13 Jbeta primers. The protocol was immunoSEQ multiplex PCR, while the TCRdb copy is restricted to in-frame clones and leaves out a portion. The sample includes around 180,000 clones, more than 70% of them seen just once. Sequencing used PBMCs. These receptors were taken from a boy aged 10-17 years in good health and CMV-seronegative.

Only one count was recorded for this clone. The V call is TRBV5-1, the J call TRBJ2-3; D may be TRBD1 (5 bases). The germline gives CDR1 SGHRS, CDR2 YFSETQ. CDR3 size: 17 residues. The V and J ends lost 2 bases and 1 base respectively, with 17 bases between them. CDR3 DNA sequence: TGCGCCAGCAGCTTAGGGGCAGGGCCAGAAGGCACAGATACGCAGTATTTT. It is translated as CASSLGAGPEGTDTQYF.

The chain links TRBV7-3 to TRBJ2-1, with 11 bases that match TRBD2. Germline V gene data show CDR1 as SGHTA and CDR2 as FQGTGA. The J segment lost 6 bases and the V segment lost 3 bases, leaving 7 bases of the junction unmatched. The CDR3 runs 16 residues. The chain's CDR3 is CASSFTSGLAGNEQFF. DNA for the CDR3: TGTGCCAGCAGCTTCACGTCAGGACTAGCGGGCAATGAGCAGTTCTTC.

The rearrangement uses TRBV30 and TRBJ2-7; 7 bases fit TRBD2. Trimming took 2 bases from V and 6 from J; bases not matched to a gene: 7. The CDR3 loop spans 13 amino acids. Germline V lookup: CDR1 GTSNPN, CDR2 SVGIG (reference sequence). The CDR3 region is CAWSKGGPIEQYF. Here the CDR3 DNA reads TGTGCCTGGAGTAAGGGAGGGCCCATCGAGCAGTACTTC.

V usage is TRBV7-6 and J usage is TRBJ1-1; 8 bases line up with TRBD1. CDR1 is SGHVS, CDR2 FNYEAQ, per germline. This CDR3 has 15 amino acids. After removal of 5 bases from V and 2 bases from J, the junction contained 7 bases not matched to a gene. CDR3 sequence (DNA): TGTGCCAGCAGCCACGACAGGGGCTTAAACACTGAAGCTTTCTTT. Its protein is CASSHDRGLNTEAFF.

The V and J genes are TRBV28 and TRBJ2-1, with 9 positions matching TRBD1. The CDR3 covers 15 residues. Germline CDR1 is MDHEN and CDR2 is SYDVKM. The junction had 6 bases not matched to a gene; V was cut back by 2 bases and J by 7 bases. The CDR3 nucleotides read TGTGCCAGCAGTTTAAGACAGGGGGTTATGAATGAGCAGTTCTTC. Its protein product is CASSLRQGVMNEQFF. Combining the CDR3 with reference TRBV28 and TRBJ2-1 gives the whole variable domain DVKVTQSSRYLVKRTGEKVFLECVQDMDHENMFWYRQDPGLGLRLIYFSYDVKMKEKGDIPEGYSVSREKKERFSLILESASTNQTSMYLCASSLRQGVMNEQFFGPGTRLTVL.

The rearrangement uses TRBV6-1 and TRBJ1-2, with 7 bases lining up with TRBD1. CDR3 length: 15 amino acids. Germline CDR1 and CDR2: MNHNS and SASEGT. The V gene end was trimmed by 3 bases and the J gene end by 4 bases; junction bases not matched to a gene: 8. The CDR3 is CASSDIDRVSYGYTF. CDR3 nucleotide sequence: TGTGCCAGCAGTGACATCGACAGGGTTTCCTATGGCTACACCTTC.

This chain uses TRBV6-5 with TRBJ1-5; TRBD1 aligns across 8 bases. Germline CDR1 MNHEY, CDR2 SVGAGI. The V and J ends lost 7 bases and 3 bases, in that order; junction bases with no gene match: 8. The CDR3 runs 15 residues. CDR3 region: CASKTGTGYNQPQHF. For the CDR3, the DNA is TGTGCCAGCAAGACCGGGACAGGTTACAATCAGCCCCAGCATTTT.

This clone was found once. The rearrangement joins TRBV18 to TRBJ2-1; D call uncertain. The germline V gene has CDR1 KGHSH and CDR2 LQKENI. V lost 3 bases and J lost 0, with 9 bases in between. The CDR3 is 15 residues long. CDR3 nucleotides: TGTGCCAGCTCACCCGCGAGGAGCTCCTACAATGAGCAGTTCTTC. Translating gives CASSPARSSYNEQFF.

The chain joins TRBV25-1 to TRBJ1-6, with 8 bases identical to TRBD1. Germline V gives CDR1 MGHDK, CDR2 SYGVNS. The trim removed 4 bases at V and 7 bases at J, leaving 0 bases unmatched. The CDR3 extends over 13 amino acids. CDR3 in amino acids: CASSAGGNSPLHF. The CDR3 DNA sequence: TGTGCCAGCAGTGCAGGGGGCAATTCACCCCTCCACTTT.

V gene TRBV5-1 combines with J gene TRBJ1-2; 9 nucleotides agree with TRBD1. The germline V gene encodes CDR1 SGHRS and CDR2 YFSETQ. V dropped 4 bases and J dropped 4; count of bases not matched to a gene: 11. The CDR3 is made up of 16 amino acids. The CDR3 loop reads CASSPGQGRYFYGYTF. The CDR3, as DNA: TGCGCCAGCAGCCCCGGACAGGGGAGGTATTTCTATGGCTACACCTTC.

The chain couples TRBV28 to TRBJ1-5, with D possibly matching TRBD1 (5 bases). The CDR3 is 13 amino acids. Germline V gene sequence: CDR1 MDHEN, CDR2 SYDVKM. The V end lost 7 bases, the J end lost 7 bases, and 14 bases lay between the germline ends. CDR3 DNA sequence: TGTGCCAGCACCCGGGGGGGATGGCAGCCCCAGCATTTT. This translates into CASTRGGWQPQHF.

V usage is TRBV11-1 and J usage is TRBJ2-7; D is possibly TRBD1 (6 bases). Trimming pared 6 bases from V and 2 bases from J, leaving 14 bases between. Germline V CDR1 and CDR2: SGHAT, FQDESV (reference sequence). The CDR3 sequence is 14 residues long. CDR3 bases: TGTGCCAGCAGTGTCGATCGGGACACCTACGAGCAGTACTTC. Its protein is CASSVDRDTYEQYF.

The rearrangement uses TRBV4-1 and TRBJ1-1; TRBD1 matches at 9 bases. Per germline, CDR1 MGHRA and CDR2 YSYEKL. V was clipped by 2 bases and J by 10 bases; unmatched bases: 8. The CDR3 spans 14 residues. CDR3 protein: CASSQLQGARAAFF. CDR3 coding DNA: TGCGCCAGCAGCCAATTACAGGGGGCGCGGGCAGCTTTCTTT.

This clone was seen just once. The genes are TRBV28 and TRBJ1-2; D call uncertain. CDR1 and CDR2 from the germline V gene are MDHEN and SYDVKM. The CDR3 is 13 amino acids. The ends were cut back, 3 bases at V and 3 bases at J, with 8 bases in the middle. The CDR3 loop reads CASSLREYYGYTF. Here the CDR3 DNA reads TGTGCCAGCAGTTTGCGGGAATACTATGGCTACACCTTC.

CDR3 sequence reads: CASSLTSAVGATDTQYF. The CDR3 DNA is TGTGCCAGTAGTCTCACTTCCGCGGTGGGGGCCACAGATACGCAGTATTTT. The V and J genes are TRBV19 and TRBJ2-3, with D possibly matching TRBD1 (6 bases). V was clipped by 5 bases and J by 2 bases, with 20 bases between them. The CDR3 extends over 17 amino acids. Germline V gene lookup returns CDR1 LNHDA and CDR2 SQIVND (reference sequence).

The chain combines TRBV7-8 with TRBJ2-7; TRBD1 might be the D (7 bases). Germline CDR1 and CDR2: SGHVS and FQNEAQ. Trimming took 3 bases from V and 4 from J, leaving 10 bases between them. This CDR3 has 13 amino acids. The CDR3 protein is CASSFAGGYEQYF. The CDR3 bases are TGTGCCAGCAGCTTCGCAGGGGGGTACGAGCAGTACTTC.

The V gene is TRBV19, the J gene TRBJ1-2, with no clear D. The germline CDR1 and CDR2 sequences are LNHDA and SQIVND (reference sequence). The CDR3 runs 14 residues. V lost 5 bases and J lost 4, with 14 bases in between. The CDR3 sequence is CASSSHPKTYGYTF. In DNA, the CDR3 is TGTGCCAGTAGTTCACACCCGAAAACCTATGGCTACACCTTC.

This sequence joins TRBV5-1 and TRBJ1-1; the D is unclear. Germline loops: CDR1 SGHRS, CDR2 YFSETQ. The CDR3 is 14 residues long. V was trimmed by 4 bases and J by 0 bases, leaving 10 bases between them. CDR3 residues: CASSLRLLNTEAFF. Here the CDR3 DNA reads TGCGCCAGCAGCCTGCGACTCCTGAACACTGAAGCTTTCTTT.

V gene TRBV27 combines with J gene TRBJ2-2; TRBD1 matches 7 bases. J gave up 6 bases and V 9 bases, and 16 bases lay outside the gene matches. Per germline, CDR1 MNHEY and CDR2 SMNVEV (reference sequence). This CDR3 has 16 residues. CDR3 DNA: TGTGCCAGTATGAGATCCCGCACAGGGGTCTCCGGGGAGCTGTTTTTT. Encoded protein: CASMRSRTGVSGELFF.

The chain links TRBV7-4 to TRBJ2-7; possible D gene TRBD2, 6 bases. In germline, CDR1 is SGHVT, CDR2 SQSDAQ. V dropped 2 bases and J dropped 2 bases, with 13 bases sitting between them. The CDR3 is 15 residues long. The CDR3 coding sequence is TGTGCCAGCAGCTTATGGGACTGCGGGCCCTACGAGCAGTACTTC. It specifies CASSLWDCGPYEQYF.

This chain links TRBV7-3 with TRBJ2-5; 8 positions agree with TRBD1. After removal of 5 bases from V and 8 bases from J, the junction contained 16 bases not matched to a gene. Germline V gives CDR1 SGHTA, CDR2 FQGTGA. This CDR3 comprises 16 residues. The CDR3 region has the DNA TGTGCCAGCAGCCCGTCCGGGACAGGTGTAAGAGAAACCCAGTACTTC. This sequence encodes CASSPSGTGVRETQYF.

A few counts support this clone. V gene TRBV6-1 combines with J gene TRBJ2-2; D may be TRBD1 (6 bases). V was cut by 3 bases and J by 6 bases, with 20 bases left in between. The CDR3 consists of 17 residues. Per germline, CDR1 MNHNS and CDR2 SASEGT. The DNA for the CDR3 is TGTGCCAGCAGTGACATCAAAACAGGGACCGCGCCCGGGGAGCTGTTTTTT. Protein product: CASSDIKTGTAPGELFF.

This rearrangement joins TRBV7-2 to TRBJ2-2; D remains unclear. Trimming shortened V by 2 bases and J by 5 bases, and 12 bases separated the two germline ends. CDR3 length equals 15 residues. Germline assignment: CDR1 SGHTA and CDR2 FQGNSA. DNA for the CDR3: TGTGCCAGCAGCTTATTCCTAGGCGGTACCGGGGAGCTGTTTTTT. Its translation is CASSLFLGGTGELFF.

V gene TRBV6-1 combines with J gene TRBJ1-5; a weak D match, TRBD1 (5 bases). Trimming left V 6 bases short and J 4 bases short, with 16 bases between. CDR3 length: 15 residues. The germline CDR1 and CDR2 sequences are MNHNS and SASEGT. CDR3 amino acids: CASSPDKSANQPQHF. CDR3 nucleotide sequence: TGTGCCAGCAGCCCGGACAAAAGTGCAAATCAGCCCCAGCATTTT.

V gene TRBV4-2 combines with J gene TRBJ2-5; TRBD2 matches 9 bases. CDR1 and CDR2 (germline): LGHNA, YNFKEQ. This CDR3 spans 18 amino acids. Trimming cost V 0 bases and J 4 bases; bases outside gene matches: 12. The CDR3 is CASSQDKGYGAGGETQYF. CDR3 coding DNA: TGTGCCAGCAGCCAAGATAAAGGGTACGGAGCGGGGGGAGAGACCCAGTACTTC.

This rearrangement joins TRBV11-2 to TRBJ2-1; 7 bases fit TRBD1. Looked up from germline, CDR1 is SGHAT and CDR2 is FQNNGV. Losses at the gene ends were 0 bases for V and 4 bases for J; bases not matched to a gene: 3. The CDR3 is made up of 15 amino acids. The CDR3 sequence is CASSLDGQVYNEQFF. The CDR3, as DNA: TGTGCCAGCAGCTTAGATGGACAGGTTTACAATGAGCAGTTCTTC.